A single sample gave rise to the 16 T cell receptor beta chains below, sequenced in a study of cytomegalovirus exposure and HLA in healthy donors. The study ran its PCR with 60 Vbeta and 13 Jbeta primers. Sequencing used immunoSEQ multiplex PCR; TCRdb keeps in-frame clones, though not all of them. The data show 150,000 to 200,000 clones, more than 70% seen once. Sequencing input: PBMCs. Receptors originate from a woman aged 40 to 50 in good health and CMV-seronegative.

The V call is TRBV7-6, the J call TRBJ2-5, with no clear D. TRBJ2-7 matches the DNA end more closely, so the J call is doubtful. The CDR3 sequence is 13 residues long. Germline V gives CDR1 SGHVS, CDR2 FNYEAQ. CDR3 in amino acids: CASRSTVSYEQYF. CDR3 sequence (DNA): TGTGCCAGTAGATCCACAGTCTCCTACGAGCAGTACTTC.

The chain uses TRBV9 and TRBJ2-5; D gene ambiguous. Per germline, CDR1 SGDLS and CDR2 YYNGEE. The ends were cut back, 0 bases at V and 2 bases at J, with 11 bases in the middle. This CDR3 has 15 amino acids. Here the CDR3 reads CASSVGPGPQETQYF. The CDR3 nucleotides read TGTGCCAGCAGCGTAGGTCCGGGTCCGCAAGAGACCCAGTACTTC.

V usage is TRBV27 and J usage is TRBJ2-7, with D maybe TRBD2 (6 bases). The germline V gene encodes CDR1 MNHEY and CDR2 SMNVEV (reference sequence). CDR3 size: 11 residues. Trimming left V 10 bases short and J 6 bases short, with 13 bases between. The CDR3 here is CATGILAEQYF. CDR3 bases: TGTGCCACCGGTATACTAGCCGAGCAGTACTTC.

The J gene is TRBJ1-3, the V gene TRBV27, with 10 bases fitting TRBD1. Germline CDR1 MNHEY, CDR2 SMNVEV (reference sequence). Trimming at V came to 4 bases and at J to 2 bases, leaving 2 bases not matched to a gene. The CDR3 totals 15 residues. This chain's CDR3 is CASSWGQGPGNTIYF. CDR3 nucleotides: TGTGCCAGCAGTTGGGGACAGGGGCCTGGAAACACCATATATTTT.

The V and J genes are TRBV19 and TRBJ2-2; 11 bases map to TRBD1. The CDR3 is made up of 15 amino acids. V lost 4 bases, J lost 7 bases, and 5 bases stayed unmatched. Germline-derived CDR1 and CDR2 are LNHDA and SQIVND (reference sequence). The CDR3, as DNA: TGTGCCAGTAGTACCGGGACAGGGGGGATCGGGGAGCTGTTTTTT. It encodes CASSTGTGGIGELFF.

The gene calls are TRBV4-3 and TRBJ1-2; 9 nucleotides align to TRBD1. Germline trimming cut 3 bases from V and 4 bases from J; bases unmatched to any gene: 9. There are 16 residues in the CDR3. Germline V lookup: CDR1 LGHNA, CDR2 YSLEER. CDR3 protein: CASSQRQGDVTYGYTF. In DNA form, the CDR3 reads TGCGCCAGCAGCCAGAGACAGGGGGATGTAACCTATGGCTACACCTTC.

This clone occurred once. The chain is built from TRBV7-9 and TRBJ1-2; the match to TRBD1 covers 7 bases. V was clipped by 5 bases and J by 8 bases; unmatched bases: 8. CDR3 length equals 13 residues. The germline V gene encodes CDR1 SEHNR and CDR2 FQNEAQ (reference sequence). The CDR3 sequence: CASSLGTVAGYTF. The CDR3 nucleotides read TGTGCCAGCAGCCTAGGGACAGTAGCGGGCTACACCTTC.

V usage is TRBV6-1 and J usage is TRBJ1-1, with D perhaps matching TRBD1 (6 bases). The CDR3 sequence is 13 residues long. Between the trimmed V and J ends, which lost 6 bases and 0 bases, there was a span of 8 bases. Germline V gives CDR1 MNHNS, CDR2 SASEGT. DNA for the CDR3: TGTGCCAGCAGCCGGACAGTGAACACTGAAGCTTTCTTT. Translated, it gives CASSRTVNTEAFF.

Notes on this clone: Other nucleotide sequences from this sample produce the same CDR3. The V gene is TRBV5-1, the J gene TRBJ1-1; D remains ambiguous. V lost 2 bases and J 4 bases, leaving 9 bases between the germline ends. The germline gives CDR1 SGHRS, CDR2 YFSETQ. The CDR3 extends over 13 amino acids. CDR3 sequence: CASSFPGGTEAFF. CDR3 coding DNA: TGCGCCAGCAGCTTTCCGGGAGGCACTGAAGCTTTCTTT.

This clone has just one count. The chain uses TRBV19 and TRBJ1-1; weak D call: TRBD1 (5 bases). Per the germline V gene, CDR1 is LNHDA and CDR2 is SQIVND (reference sequence). Trimming removed 6 bases from V and 3 bases from J, with 17 bases in between. The CDR3 loop spans 15 amino acids. The CDR3: CASRGQGSGDTEAFF. The CDR3 region has the DNA TGTGCCAGTAGAGGCCAGGGAAGCGGGGACACTGAAGCTTTCTTT.

The V gene is TRBV6-1, the J gene TRBJ1-4, with TRBD1 identical over 8 bases. This CDR3 is built from 14 residues. J was trimmed by 3 bases and V by 6 bases; bases with no gene match: 3. The germline CDR1 and CDR2 sequences are MNHNS and SASEGT. CDR3 nucleotides: TGTGCCAGCAGGGAGGGACAGGCTAATGAAAAACTGTTTTTT. It codes for CASREGQANEKLFF.

As for this clone: The germline gene is not matched at one end of the junction; a read error may be the cause. This rearrangement joins TRBV29-1 to TRBJ1-1, with a possible D match to TRBD1 (6 bases). This CDR3 contains 12 residues. Germline V CDR1 and CDR2: SQVTM, ANQGSEA. This chain's CDR3 is CSGEQGNTEAFF. CDR3 bases: TGCAGCGGTGAACAGGGGAACACTGAAGCTTTCTTT.

This clone appeared a few times. V is TRBV5-4 and J is TRBJ1-4; possibly TRBD1 for D (6 bases). Deletions cut 4 bases from V and 8 bases from J, with 12 bases between. Germline-derived CDR1 and CDR2 are SGHNT and YYREEE (reference sequence). The CDR3 contains 13 residues. The CDR3 DNA reads as TGTGCCAGCAGCGACGGACAGCAGGAAAAACTGTTTTTT. Translating it yields CASSDGQQEKLFF.

The chain carries TRBV5-1 and TRBJ2-5, with a tentative D call TRBD2 (6 bases). V was trimmed by 0 bases and J by 2 bases, leaving 11 bases between them. The CDR3 extends over 15 amino acids. Germline V gene sequence: CDR1 SGHRS, CDR2 YFSETQ. The DNA for the CDR3 is TGCGCCAGCAGCTTGGTTGGAGGGGAACAAGAGACCCAGTACTTC. Protein: CASSLVGGEQETQYF.

V is TRBV6-5 and J is TRBJ2-7, with 10 bases lining up with TRBD1. V shed 8 bases, J shed 4 bases, and the junction held 8 bases outside the gene matches. Germline CDR1 is MNHEY and CDR2 is SVGAGI. The CDR3 contains 14 residues. The CDR3 DNA sequence: TGTGCCAGCTCCCGGGACAGGGGCAATTACGAGCAGTACTTC. It is translated as CASSRDRGNYEQYF.

V gene TRBV7-2 combines with J gene TRBJ1-5, with D possibly matching TRBD1 (6 bases). CDR1 is SGHTA, CDR2 FQGNSA, per germline. Trimming removed 9 bases at V and 0 bases at J, with 18 bases between. This CDR3 has 16 amino acids. The CDR3 DNA reads TGTGCCAGGTATTTTTTGGGGGCCGTTAGCAATCAGCCCCAGCATTTT. Translating gives CARYFLGAVSNQPQHF. Full variable domain (rest looked up from reference TRBV7-2 and TRBJ1-5): GAGVSQSPSNKVTEKGKDVELRCDPISGHTALYWYRQSLGQGLEFLIYFQGNSAPDKSGLPSDRFSAERTGGSVSTLTIQRTQQEDSAVYLCARYFLGAVSNQPQHFGDGTRLSIL.